This is a list of T cell receptor beta chains from one sample in a study of shared clonotypes between healthy human individuals. The table came from immunoSEQ multiplex PCR; TCRdb's copy has only in-frame clones and leaves some out. The sample lists more than 1.2 million clones, 98% to 99% seen once, with about 0.35% in the top ten. The sequencing input was naive CD4+ T cells sorted from blood. The receptors were sampled from a young man in good health. Each CDR3 is given with its conserved first and last residue.

v_call cdr3_length cdr3_aa
TRBV29-1 13 CSVEFGGGNEQFF
TRBV6-5 13 CASKQGVSQPQHF
TRBV7-9 19 CASSGRTGRASGTYNEQFF
TRBV6-4 14 CASSRHGLNTEAFF
TRBV6-5 13 CASSYSGRYEQYF
TRBV6-5 14 CASSYSLVSGELFF
TRBV7-9 15 CASSLVMAGEETQYF
TRBV5-4 17 CASSGERGGGFSYEQYF
TRBV18 16 CASSPSQQGNTGELFF
TRBV7-3 16 CASSLTSSGGADTQYF
TRBV7-3 16 CASSLIANSGKNEQFF
TRBV28 13 CASSLDSYNEQFF
TRBV13 14 CASSHNRAHGELFF
TRBV15 17 CATSRDPTSVRYNEQFF
TRBV15 13 CATSRDLAREQYF
TRBV7-2 14 CASSLGGNPQTQYF
TRBV19 15 CASSVNSFPWDTQYF
TRBV5-1 15 CASSYTSGRDNEQFF
TRBV5-5 14 CASRWDRANTEAFF
TRBV7-2 17 CASSLRDRDYSNQPQHF
TRBV11-2 13 CASSLRPNTEAFF
TRBV19 15 CASSILAGPTDTQYF